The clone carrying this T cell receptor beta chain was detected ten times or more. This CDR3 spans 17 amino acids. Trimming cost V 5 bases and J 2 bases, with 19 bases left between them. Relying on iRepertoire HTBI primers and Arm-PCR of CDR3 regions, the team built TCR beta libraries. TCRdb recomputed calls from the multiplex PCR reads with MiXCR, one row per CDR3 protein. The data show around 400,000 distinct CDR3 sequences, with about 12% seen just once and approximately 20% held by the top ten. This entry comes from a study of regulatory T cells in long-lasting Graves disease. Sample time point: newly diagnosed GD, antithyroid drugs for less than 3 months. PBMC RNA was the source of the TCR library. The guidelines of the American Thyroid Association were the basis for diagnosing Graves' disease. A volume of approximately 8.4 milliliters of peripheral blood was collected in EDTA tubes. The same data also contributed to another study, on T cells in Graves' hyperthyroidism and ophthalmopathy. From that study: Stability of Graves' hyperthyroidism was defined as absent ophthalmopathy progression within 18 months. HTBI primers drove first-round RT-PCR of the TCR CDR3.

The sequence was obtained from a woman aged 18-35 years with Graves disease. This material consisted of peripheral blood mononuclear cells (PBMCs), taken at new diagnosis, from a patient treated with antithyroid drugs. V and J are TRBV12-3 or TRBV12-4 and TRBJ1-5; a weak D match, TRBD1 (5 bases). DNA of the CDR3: TGTGCCAGCAGTCTTGGCGCTCGGGGCGAAGGCAATCAGCCCCAGCATTTT. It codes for CASSLGARGEGNQPQHF.